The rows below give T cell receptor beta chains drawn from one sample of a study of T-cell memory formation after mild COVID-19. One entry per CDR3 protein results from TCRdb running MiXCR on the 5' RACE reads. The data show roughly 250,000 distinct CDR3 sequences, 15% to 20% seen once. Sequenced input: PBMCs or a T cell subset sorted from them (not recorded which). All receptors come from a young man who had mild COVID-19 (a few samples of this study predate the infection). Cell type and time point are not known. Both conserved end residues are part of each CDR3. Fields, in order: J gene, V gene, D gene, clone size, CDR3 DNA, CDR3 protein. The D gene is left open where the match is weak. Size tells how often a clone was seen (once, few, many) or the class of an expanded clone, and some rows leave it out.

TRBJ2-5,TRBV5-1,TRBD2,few,TGCGCCAGCAGCGGGACTAGTCCTATGAAGACCCAGTACTTC,CASSGTSPMKTQYF
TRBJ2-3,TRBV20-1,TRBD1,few,TGCAGTGCTAGAGATCGACAGGGGACAGATACGCAGTATTTT,CSARDRQGTDTQYF
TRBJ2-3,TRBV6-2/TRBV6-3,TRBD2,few,TGTGCCAGCAGCCGTATAGCGGGGGGGGCTTATACGCAGTATTTT,CASSRIAGGAYTQYF
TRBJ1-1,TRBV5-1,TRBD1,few,TGCGCCAGCAGCTTGGCCGTGAGACAGGGCGGCGCTGAAGCTTTCTTT,CASSLAVRQGGAEAFF
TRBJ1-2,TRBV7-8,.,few,TGTGCCAGCAGCTTAGGATTGGCAGGGTTCGGCTATGGCTACACCTTC,CASSLGLAGFGYGYTF
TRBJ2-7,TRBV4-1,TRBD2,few,TGCGCCAGCAGCGATTCACGGCGGGGGGACTACGAGCAGTACTTC,CASSDSRRGDYEQYF
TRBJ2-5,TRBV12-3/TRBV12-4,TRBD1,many,TGTGCCAGCAGCCCAGGGGGTCTAAAAGAGACCCAGTACTTC,CASSPGGLKETQYF
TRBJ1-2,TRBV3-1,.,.,TGTGCCAGCAGCCAATTTCGCATCAGGGGCGGCTATGGCTACACCTTC,CASSQFRIRGGYGYTF
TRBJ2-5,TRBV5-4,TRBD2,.,TGTGCCAGCAGCCCGGGACTAGCGGGGGGCGGAGAGACCCAGTACTTC,CASSPGLAGGGETQYF
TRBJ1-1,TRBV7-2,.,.,TGTGCCAGCAGCTCCACATACGCCTCCCAGGACGAAGCTTTCTTT,CASSSTYASQDEAFF
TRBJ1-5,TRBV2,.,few,TGTGCCAGCAGTGAATCGGGGTTGGGGAATCAGCCCCAGCATTTT,CASSESGLGNQPQHF
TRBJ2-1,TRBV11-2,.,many,TGTGCCAGCAGCTTAAGTGGAGGAAACTCCTACAATGAGCAGTTCTTC,CASSLSGGNSYNEQFF
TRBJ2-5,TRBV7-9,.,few,TGTGCCAGCAGCTCCTCCGCCCAGGAGACCCAGTACTTC,CASSSSAQETQYF
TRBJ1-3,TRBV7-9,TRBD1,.,TGTGCCAGCAGCGCGGGACAGGGGATAGGAAACACCATATATTTT,CASSAGQGIGNTIYF
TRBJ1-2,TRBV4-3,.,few,TGCGCCAGCAGCCAAGTGGGGACGGCAGCTAACTATGGCTACACCTTC,CASSQVGTAANYGYTF
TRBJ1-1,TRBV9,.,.,TGTGCGGTGGGGGGCAACACTGAAGCTTTCTTT,CAVGGNTEAFF
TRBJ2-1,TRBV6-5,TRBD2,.,TGTGCCAGCATCGGACTAGCGGGCCCCTACAATGAGCAGTTCTTC,CASIGLAGPYNEQFF
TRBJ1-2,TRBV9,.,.,TGTGCCAGCACCGAGGGGGGATTTAACTATGGCTACACCTTC,CASTEGGFNYGYTF
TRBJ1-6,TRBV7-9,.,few,TGTGCCAGCAGCTATTCTATGGATGGCGGATCACCCCTCCACTTT,CASSYSMDGGSPLHF
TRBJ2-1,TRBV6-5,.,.,TGTGCCAGCAGGCACGGCGCCTTCAATGAGCAGTTCTTC,CASRHGAFNEQFF
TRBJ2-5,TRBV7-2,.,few,TGTGCCAGCAGCTTAGGATGGCAAGAGACCCAGTACTTC,CASSLGWQETQYF
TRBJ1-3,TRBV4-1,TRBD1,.,TGCGCCAGCAGCCGTACAGGGGGAGGAGGAAACACCATATATTTT,CASSRTGGGGNTIYF
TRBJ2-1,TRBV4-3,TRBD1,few,TGCGCCAGCAGCCGAAAGGGTTCGGGACAGGGCTTAAATGAGCAGTTCTTC,CASSRKGSGQGLNEQFF
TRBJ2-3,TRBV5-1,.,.,TGCGCCAGCAGCTCCTTCGCCACCACAGATACGCAGTATTTT,CASSSFATTDTQYF
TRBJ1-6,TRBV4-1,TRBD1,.,TGCGCCAGCAGCCTACAGGGGCCTAATTCACCCCTCCACTTT,CASSLQGPNSPLHF
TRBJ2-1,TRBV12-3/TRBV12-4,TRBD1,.,TGTGCCAGCAGTTTCAAGGGGGCACAGGAGCAGTTCTTC,CASSFKGAQEQFF
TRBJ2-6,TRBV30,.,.,TGTGCCCGTTCGGGGCTTGGGGCCAACGTCCTGACTTTC,CARSGLGANVLTF
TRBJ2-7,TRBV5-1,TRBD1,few,TGCGCCAGCAGCCAAGGACAGGGGATAGACGAGCAGTACTTC,CASSQGQGIDEQYF
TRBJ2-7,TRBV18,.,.,TGTGCCAGCTCACCTTGGAGGGCGGGGGAGCAGTACTTC,CASSPWRAGEQYF
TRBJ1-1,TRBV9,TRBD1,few,TGTGCCAGCCGCAAGCAGCTGGGCGACAGGGACACTGAAGCTTTCTTT,CASRKQLGDRDTEAFF
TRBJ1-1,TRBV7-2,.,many,TGTGCCAGCAGCTTAGGGCAGGGTAGTGAAGCTTTCTTT,CASSLGQGSEAFF
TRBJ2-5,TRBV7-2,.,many,TGTGCCAGCAGCTTACCCCCGTCGGGGGTAGAGACCCAGTACTTC,CASSLPPSGVETQYF
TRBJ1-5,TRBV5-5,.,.,TGTGCCAGCAGCATAAGGGAGAGCAATCAGCCCCAGCATTTT,CASSIRESNQPQHF